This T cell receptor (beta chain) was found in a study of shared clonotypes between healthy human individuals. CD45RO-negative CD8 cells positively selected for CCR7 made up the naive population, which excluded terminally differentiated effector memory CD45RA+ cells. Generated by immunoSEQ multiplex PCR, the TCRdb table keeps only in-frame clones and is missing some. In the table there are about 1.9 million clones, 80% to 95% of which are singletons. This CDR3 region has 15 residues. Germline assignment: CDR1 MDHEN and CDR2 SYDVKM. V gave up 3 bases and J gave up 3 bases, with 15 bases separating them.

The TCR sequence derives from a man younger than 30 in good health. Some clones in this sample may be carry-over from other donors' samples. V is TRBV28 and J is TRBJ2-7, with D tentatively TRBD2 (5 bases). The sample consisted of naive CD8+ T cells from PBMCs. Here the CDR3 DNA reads TGTGCCAGCAGTTTTCGGTCGGGATTCGGCTACGAGCAGTACTTC. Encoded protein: CASSFRSGFGYEQYF.